This paragraph reports one T cell receptor (beta chain). Looked up from germline, CDR1 is MNHNS and CDR2 is SASEGT. Trimming stripped 3 bases from V and 7 bases from J, with 16 bases between. This CDR3 contains 15 residues. The data belong to a study of blood T cell repertoires in COVID-19. The wider study: Samples taken during acute and convalescent COVID-19 were collected in the United States, Italy and Spain. The analysed material was cDNA or gDNA that came from T cells, B-cell-depleted T cells, or PBMCs.

Per the study methods: Amplification from reference gene primers served as the basis for estimated nucleated cell counts. The repertoire was sequenced with immunoSEQ multiplex PCR; TCRdb's copy has only in-frame clones and lacks some. V and J calls and clone size follow that table, whereas D and trimming were derived from the DNA. The sample lists more than 250,000 clones; approximately 90% were seen once. Participant-reported clinical history was the basis for cohort assignment. The TCR sequence derives from a woman in her 30s who had recovered from COVID-19. The sample taken for sequencing was PBMCs or T cells enriched from blood (not recorded which). This chain links TRBV6-1 with TRBJ2-1, with D perhaps matching TRBD2 (5 bases). In nucleotides, the CDR3 is TGTGCCAGCAGTGAGGTTTCAGCACGGGGTAATGAGCAGTTCTTC. It is translated as CASSEVSARGNEQFF.